This TCR beta chain was sequenced in a study of blood T cell repertoires in COVID-19. Study in general: PBMCs, B-cell-depleted T cells, or T cells provided the cDNA or gDNA that made up the material.

The method was immunoSEQ multiplex PCR; TCRdb's version includes in-frame clones alone and lacks a portion of them. Here the sample spans approximately 150,000 clones, 85% being singletons. Participant ages covered about 18 to 89 years across some 25 US areas. The CDR3 covers 16 residues. The V and J ends lost 4 bases and 4 bases, in that order; junction bases with no gene match: 12. CDR1 and CDR2 (germline): SGDLS, YYNGEE. Material for sequencing was PBMCs or T cells enriched from blood (not recorded which). The chain links TRBV9 to TRBJ2-7; TRBD1 aligns across 9 bases. The TCR was taken from a woman in her 40s who had recovered from COVID-19. The CDR3 sequence: CASSPRPGTGNYEQYF. The CDR3 DNA reads TGTGCCAGCAGCCCTCGACCCGGGACAGGGAATTACGAGCAGTACTTC.